The 27 T cell receptor beta chains below come from one sample, sequenced in a study of blood T cell repertoires in COVID-19. Data came from immunoSEQ multiplex PCR; TCRdb stores just in-frame clones and leaves some out. This table has over 150,000 clones, roughly 83% appearing once. The sample taken for sequencing was peripheral blood. These receptors originate from a woman aged 40 to 55 with COVID-19, enrolled during active disease.

This chain links TRBV19 with TRBJ1-2; perhaps TRBD1 as D (6 bases). This CDR3 is 17 amino acids long. V was pared by 7 bases and J by 0 bases, with 21 bases between. Germline lookup yields CDR1 LNHDA and CDR2 SQIVND (reference sequence). Written as DNA, the CDR3 is TGTGCCAGTACCCCTTTGGACAGTAAACTAGCTAACTATGGCTACACCTTC. Residues: CASTPLDSKLANYGYTF.

The rearrangement links TRBV7-6 to TRBJ2-7, with TRBD2 matching over 12 bases. V dropped 5 bases and J dropped 6; count of bases not matched to a gene: 8. CDR1 SGHVS and CDR2 FNYEAQ come from the germline V gene. The CDR3 length is 15 residues. The CDR3 spells CASSPLASGRGEQYF. The CDR3 nucleotides read TGTGCCAGCAGCCCATTGGCTAGCGGGAGGGGCGAGCAGTACTTC.

This chain joins TRBV7-9 and TRBJ1-4; D gene uncertain. Germline CDR1 is SEHNR and CDR2 is FQNEAQ (reference sequence). This CDR3 spans 14 amino acids. The ends were cut back, 5 bases at V and 8 bases at J, with 15 bases in the middle. CDR3 in DNA: TGTGCCAGCAGCCTGGATAGACTGAGGGAAAAACTGTTTTTT. This sequence encodes CASSLDRLREKLFF.

The chain recombines TRBV11-1 with TRBJ2-1; 13 positions agree with TRBD2. Germline trimming cut 0 bases from V and 7 bases from J; bases unmatched to any gene: 3. Germline CDR1 reads SGHAT; CDR2 reads FQDESV (reference sequence). This CDR3 has 16 residues. DNA of the CDR3: TGTGCCAGCAGCTTAGCCGGGACTAGCGGGGCTAATGAGCAGTTCTTC. Protein sequence: CASSLAGTSGANEQFF.

This rearrangement joins TRBV5-6 to TRBJ1-2; TRBD1 might be the D (6 bases). The CDR3 is 15 amino acids. The V gene's germline CDR1 is SGHDT and CDR2 YYEEEE. The ends were cut back, 3 bases at V and 8 bases at J, with 20 bases in the middle. The CDR3 sequence is CASSYAGVGLGGYTF. CDR3 nucleotides: TGTGCCAGCAGCTATGCAGGGGTCGGTCTAGGCGGCTACACCTTC.

CDR3 in amino acids: CASSTPGHLNQPQHF. The DNA for the CDR3 is TGTGCCAGCAGCACACCGGGACATCTGAATCAGCCCCAGCATTTT. This rearrangement joins TRBV5-8 to TRBJ1-5; weak D call: TRBD1 (6 bases). Trimming stripped 4 bases from V and 4 bases from J, with 15 bases between. CDR1 is SGHTS, CDR2 YDEGEE, per germline. The CDR3 extends over 15 amino acids.

The V gene is TRBV5-6, the J gene TRBJ1-6; D is uncertain. Germline loops: CDR1 SGHDT, CDR2 YYEEEE. Trimming removed 2 bases from V and 8 bases from J, with 5 bases in between. The CDR3 extends over 12 amino acids. This CDR3 is CASSFGYSPLHF. CDR3 bases: TGTGCCAGCAGCTTCGGGTATTCACCCCTCCACTTT. The variable domain in full, with the rest retrieved from reference TRBV5-6 and TRBJ1-6, is DAGVTQSPTHLIKTRGQQVTLRCSPKSGHDTVSWYQQALGQGPQFIFQYYEEEERQRGNFPDRFSGHQFPNYSSELNVNALLLGDSALYLCASSFGYSPLHFGNGTRLTVT.

The chain combines TRBV5-1 with TRBJ2-5; TRBD1 matches at 12 bases. CDR1 and CDR2 (germline): SGHRS, YFSETQ. V shed 4 bases, J shed 5 bases, and the junction held 6 bases outside the gene matches. The CDR3 covers 15 residues. CDR3 in DNA: TGCGCCAGCAGCGAGGGACAGGGGGCCGGGGAGACCCAGTACTTC. Protein: CASSEGQGAGETQYF.

The genes are TRBV7-9 and TRBJ1-1, with D possibly matching TRBD1 (5 bases). The germline gives CDR1 SEHNR, CDR2 FQNEAQ (reference sequence). V was pared by 0 bases and J by 6 bases, with 11 bases between. The CDR3 runs 14 residues. This CDR3 is CASSLASQGPEAFF. The CDR3 region has the DNA TGTGCCAGCAGCTTAGCTAGTCAGGGCCCTGAAGCTTTCTTT.

V and J are TRBV7-9 and TRBJ1-2; TRBD1 is a possible D gene (6 bases). This CDR3 is 13 amino acids long. V was cut by 6 bases and J by 6 bases, with 14 bases left in between. Germline CDR1 is SEHNR and CDR2 is FQNEAQ (reference sequence). In DNA form, the CDR3 reads TGTGCCAGCAGTCCCGGGACAAGGCATGGCTACACCTTC. It is translated as CASSPGTRHGYTF.

The chain carries TRBV7-9 and TRBJ2-7, with TRBD2 matching 12 bases. The germline CDR1 and CDR2 sequences are SEHNR and FQNEAQ (reference sequence). The CDR3 extends over 15 amino acids. V gave up 5 bases and J gave up 5 bases; unmatched junction bases: 7. CDR3 sequence reads: CASSLGLAGINEQYF. CDR3 coding DNA: TGTGCCAGCAGCCTGGGACTAGCGGGTATCAACGAGCAGTACTTC.

This chain connects TRBV7-9 to TRBJ1-5; no reliable D call. The CDR3 has 14 amino acids. Trimming took 6 bases from V and 1 from J, leaving 10 bases between them. The germline gives CDR1 SEHNR, CDR2 FQNEAQ (reference sequence). The CDR3 here is CASSHDLSNQPQHF. The CDR3 DNA follows: TGTGCCAGCAGTCATGACTTAAGCAATCAGCCCCAGCATTTT.

This clone has only a few counts. This chain links TRBV5-1 with TRBJ2-7, with 7 bases matching TRBD1. The J segment lost 6 bases and the V segment lost 2 bases, leaving 14 bases of the junction unmatched. The CDR3 covers 16 residues. CDR1 is SGHRS, CDR2 YFSETQ, per germline. The CDR3 here is CASSLSGTVGTVEQYF. The CDR3 DNA follows: TGCGCCAGCAGCTTATCAGGGACAGTAGGTACGGTCGAGCAGTACTTC.

The rearrangement uses TRBV6-1 and TRBJ2-7, with 10 bases that match TRBD2. CDR1 MNHNS and CDR2 SASEGT come from the germline V gene. Trimming removed 3 bases from V and 1 base from J; junction bases left unmatched: 3. The CDR3 runs 15 residues. The CDR3 sequence is CASSDQRGGSYEQYF. The CDR3 DNA sequence: TGTGCCAGCAGTGATCAGCGGGGGGGGTCCTACGAGCAGTACTTC.

The chain uses TRBV2 and TRBJ1-1; D is unclear. Germline CDR1 SNHLY, CDR2 FYNNEI. V lost 3 bases and J 11 bases, leaving 4 bases between the germline ends. CDR3 length equals 9 residues. The CDR3 DNA sequence: TGTGCCAGCAGTGAGCGGGCTTTCTTT. Encoded protein: CASSERAFF.

CDR3 DNA: TGTGCCAGCAGCTTAGTTGGGCAGGGGACTGGCTACACCTTC. Translated, it gives CASSLVGQGTGYTF. V is TRBV7-9 and J is TRBJ1-2; TRBD1 is a possible D gene (6 bases). CDR1 is SEHNR, CDR2 FQNEAQ, per germline (reference sequence). Trimming left V 1 base short and J 7 bases short, with 13 bases between. The length of the CDR3 is 14 residues.

The V call is TRBV6-4, the J call TRBJ2-3; 7 bases are a match to TRBD2. The junction had 4 bases not matched to a gene; V was cut back by 0 bases and J by 1 base. Per the germline V gene, CDR1 is MRHNA and CDR2 is SNTAGT. The CDR3 is made up of 16 amino acids. As DNA, the CDR3 is TGTGCCAGCAGTGACTCCCCCGCGGGAGGCACAGATACGCAGTATTTT. Translated: CASSDSPAGGTDTQYF.

The rearrangement joins TRBV18 to TRBJ2-7, with 8 nucleotides matching TRBD2. Per germline, CDR1 KGHSH and CDR2 LQKENI. The CDR3 has 16 amino acids. The ends lost 4 bases at V and 1 base at J; junction bases unmatched: 9. CDR3 sequence reads: CASSLYEAGGSYEQYF. The DNA of the CDR3 is TGTGCCAGCTCACTTTATGAGGCGGGGGGATCCTACGAGCAGTACTTC. The full variable domain, completed using reference TRBV18 and TRBJ2-7, is NAGVMQNPRHLVRRRGQEARLRCSPMKGHSHVYWYRQLPEEGLKFMVYLQKENIIDESGMPKERFSAEFPKEGPSILRIQQVVRGDSAAYFCASSLYEAGGSYEQYFGPGTRLTVT.

The chain couples TRBV5-6 to TRBJ1-2, with unresolved D. In germline, CDR1 is SGHDT, CDR2 YYEEEE. Trimming left V 0 bases short and J 8 bases short, with 8 bases between. CDR3 size: 12 residues. This CDR3 reads CASSLANGGYTF. Here the CDR3 DNA reads TGTGCCAGCAGCTTGGCGAACGGGGGCTACACCTTC.

This rearrangement joins TRBV7-6 to TRBJ2-7; no clear D. The CDR3 has 13 amino acids. V lost 5 bases and J 6 bases, leaving 14 bases between the germline ends. From germline, CDR1 is SGHVS and CDR2 FNYEAQ. CDR3 sequence (DNA): TGTGCCAGCAGCCCCATCGCGGCAATCGAGCAGTACTTC. It translates to CASSPIAAIEQYF.

This chain uses TRBV29-1 with TRBJ2-7; D is perhaps TRBD2 (6 bases). The CDR3 totals 14 residues. CDR1 SQVTM and CDR2 ANQGSEA come from the germline V gene. Trimming took 6 bases from V and 0 from J, leaving 15 bases between them. The CDR3 nucleotides read TGCAGCGTCCAGGGACTCCTTAACTCCTACGAGCAGTACTTC. Protein: CSVQGLLNSYEQYF.

The J gene is TRBJ2-3, the V gene TRBV28; 11 bases match TRBD2. Germline V gene data show CDR1 as MDHEN and CDR2 as SYDVKM. CDR3 length: 16 residues. Trimming at V came to 5 bases and at J to 2 bases, leaving 6 bases not matched to a gene. DNA of the CDR3: TGTGCCAGCAGTCCCCGGACTAGCGGGTACACAGATACGCAGTATTTT. Protein sequence: CASSPRTSGYTDTQYF.

The rearrangement joins TRBV7-9 to TRBJ1-3, with a tentative D call TRBD1 (5 bases). Germline-derived CDR1 and CDR2 are SEHNR and FQNEAQ (reference sequence). With 7 bases removed from V and 6 bases from J, the gap between germline ends came to 25 bases. The CDR3 runs 17 residues. The CDR3 DNA reads as TGTGCCAGCATACGCGGGAAAACAGGCACACCCATAAACACCATATATTTT. Translating gives CASIRGKTGTPINTIYF.

The genes are TRBV27 and TRBJ2-3, with unresolved D. This CDR3 spans 15 amino acids. Germline loops: CDR1 MNHEY, CDR2 SMNVEV (reference sequence). V dropped 6 bases and J dropped 9 bases, with 22 bases sitting between them. CDR3 in DNA: TGTGCCAGCAGGATACCGACCCCTTGGGTGAGGACGCAGTATTTT. This translates into CASRIPTPWVRTQYF.

The gene calls are TRBV9 and TRBJ2-3, with 9 bases lining up with TRBD2. This CDR3 is 17 amino acids long. Germline V CDR1 and CDR2: SGDLS, YYNGEE. The V gene end was trimmed by 2 bases and the J gene end by 4 bases; junction bases not matched to a gene: 11. The DNA for the CDR3 is TGTGCCAGCAGCGTTCCCCCTAGCGGGGCTGGTCCAGATACGCAGTATTTT. Protein product: CASSVPPSGAGPDTQYF. The full variable domain, its missing parts supplied by reference TRBV9 and TRBJ2-3, is DSGVTQTPKHLITATGQRVTLRCSPRSGDLSVYWYQQSLDQGLQFLIQYYNGEERAKGNILERFSAQQFPDLHSELNLSSLELGDSALYFCASSVPPSGAGPDTQYFGPGTRLTVL.

This chain connects TRBV29-1 to TRBJ2-7, with TRBD2 matching 13 bases. This CDR3 has 14 amino acids. From germline, CDR1 is SQVTM and CDR2 ANQGSEA. V was clipped by 6 bases and J by 0 bases; unmatched bases: 2. In DNA, the CDR3 is TGCAGCGTGAGGACTAGCGGGAGCTCCTACGAGCAGTACTTC. Translation: CSVRTSGSSYEQYF.

The chain recombines TRBV5-4 with TRBJ1-1, with a weak D call TRBD1 (6 bases). There are 15 residues in the CDR3. Trimming removed 4 bases at V and 0 bases at J, with 13 bases between. CDR1 SGHNT and CDR2 YYREEE come from the germline V gene (reference sequence). CDR3 coding DNA: TGTGCCAGCAGCGGATCAGGGGTGATGAACACTGAAGCTTTCTTT. Protein product: CASSGSGVMNTEAFF.